This T cell receptor (beta chain) comes out of a study of post-analysis software for immune sequencing data. Study context: The patients showed relapsing-remitting, secondary progressive and progressive-relapsing multiple sclerosis courses. Study conclusions and caveats: Significantly lower normalized Chao1 diversity was found in patients with multiple sclerosis relative to controls. About 5 TRBV segments (TRBV5-6, TRBV5-1 and TRBV20-1 among them) occurred more frequently in patients than in controls.

With respect to this clonotype: Its target is unknown.

Built from TCR beta cDNA, the libraries had unique molecular identifiers in them. The source material, about 0.9 to 10 million T cells, gave rise to 500,000 or so cDNA molecules. TCRdb re-analysed the PCR reads in MiXCR, keeping a single row per CDR3 protein. This sample carries roughly 400,000 distinct CDR3 sequences, 30% to 40% of them seen once, and the ten largest clones take less than 8%. This CDR3 is 19 amino acids long. CDR1 is SGHRS, CDR2 YFSETQ, per germline. V lost 1 base to trimming and J lost 3 bases, with 26 bases between them. The genes are TRBV5-1 and TRBJ2-7, with D hard to call. The TCR sequence derives from a girl aged 2-9 years with multiple sclerosis. The sample taken for sequencing was blood. CDR3 sequence (DNA): TGCGCCAGCAGCTTGAGGTCTCCGACGGTAAGCTCCCGAAACTACGAGCAGTACTTC. Translated, it gives CASSLRSPTVSSRNYEQYF.